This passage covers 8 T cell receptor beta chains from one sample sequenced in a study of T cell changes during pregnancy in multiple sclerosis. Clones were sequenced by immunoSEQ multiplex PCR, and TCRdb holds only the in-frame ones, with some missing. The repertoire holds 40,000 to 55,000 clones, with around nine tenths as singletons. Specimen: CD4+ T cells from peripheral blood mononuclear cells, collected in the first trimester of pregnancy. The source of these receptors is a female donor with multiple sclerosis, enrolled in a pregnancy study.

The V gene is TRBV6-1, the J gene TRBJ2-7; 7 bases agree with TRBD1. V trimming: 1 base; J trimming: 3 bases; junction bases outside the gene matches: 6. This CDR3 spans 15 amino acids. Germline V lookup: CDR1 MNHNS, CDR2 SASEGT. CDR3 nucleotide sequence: TGTGCCAGCAGTGAAGGACAGGGCGCTTTCTACGAGCAGTACTTC. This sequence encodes CASSEGQGAFYEQYF.

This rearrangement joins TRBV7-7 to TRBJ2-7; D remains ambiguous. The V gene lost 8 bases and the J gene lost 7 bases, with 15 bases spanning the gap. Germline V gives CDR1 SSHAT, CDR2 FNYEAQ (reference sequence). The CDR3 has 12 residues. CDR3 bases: TGTGCCAGCCAACCTCTTTATCGGGAGCAGTACTTC. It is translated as CASQPLYREQYF.

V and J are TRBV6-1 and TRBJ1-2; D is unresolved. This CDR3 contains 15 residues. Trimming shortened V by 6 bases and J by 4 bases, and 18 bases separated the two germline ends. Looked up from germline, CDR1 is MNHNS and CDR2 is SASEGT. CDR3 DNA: TGTGCCAGCAGCCGCGGAGGGTCTCTGGGCTATGGCTACACCTTC. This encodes CASSRGGSLGYGYTF.

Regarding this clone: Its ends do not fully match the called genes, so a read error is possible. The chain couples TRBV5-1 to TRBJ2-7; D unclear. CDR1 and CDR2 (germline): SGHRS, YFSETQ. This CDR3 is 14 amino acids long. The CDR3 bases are TGCGCCAGCAGGGTAGTACTACCCTCCGACGAGCAGTACTTC. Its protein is CASRVVLPSDEQYF.

Written as DNA, the CDR3 is TGTGCCAGCAGCCATGAAGGACAGGGGACGTCCTACGAGCAGTACTTC. This gives the protein CASSHEGQGTSYEQYF. The genes are TRBV4-2 and TRBJ2-7; 9 bases align to TRBD1. Per the germline V gene, CDR1 is LGHNA and CDR2 is YNFKEQ. The length of the CDR3 is 16 residues. J lost 1 base, V lost 3 bases, and 7 bases had no gene match.

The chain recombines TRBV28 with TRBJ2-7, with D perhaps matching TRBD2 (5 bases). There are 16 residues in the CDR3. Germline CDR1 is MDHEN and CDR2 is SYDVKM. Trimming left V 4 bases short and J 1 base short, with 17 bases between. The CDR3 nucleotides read TGTGCCAGCAGTTCACCCGCCGGACCGGGATCCTACGAGCAGTACTTC. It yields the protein CASSSPAGPGSYEQYF.

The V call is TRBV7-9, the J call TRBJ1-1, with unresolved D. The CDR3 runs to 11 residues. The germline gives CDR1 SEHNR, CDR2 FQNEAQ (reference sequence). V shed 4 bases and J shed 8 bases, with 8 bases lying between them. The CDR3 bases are TGTGCCAGCAGCTGGAGAAGCGAAGCTTTCTTT. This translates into CASSWRSEAFF.

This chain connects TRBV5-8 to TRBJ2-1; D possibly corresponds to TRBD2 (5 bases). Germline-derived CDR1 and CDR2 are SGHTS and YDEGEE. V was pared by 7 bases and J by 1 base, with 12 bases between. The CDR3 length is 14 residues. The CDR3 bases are TGTGCCAGCGACCGAGGGATTTCCTACAATGAGCAGTTCTTC. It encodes CASDRGISYNEQFF. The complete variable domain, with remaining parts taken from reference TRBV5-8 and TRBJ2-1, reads EAGVTQSPTHLIKTRGQQATLRCSPISGHTSVYWYQQALGLGLQFLLWYDEGEERNRGNFPPRFSGRQFPNYSSELNVNALELEDSALYLCASDRGISYNEQFFGPGTRLTVL.